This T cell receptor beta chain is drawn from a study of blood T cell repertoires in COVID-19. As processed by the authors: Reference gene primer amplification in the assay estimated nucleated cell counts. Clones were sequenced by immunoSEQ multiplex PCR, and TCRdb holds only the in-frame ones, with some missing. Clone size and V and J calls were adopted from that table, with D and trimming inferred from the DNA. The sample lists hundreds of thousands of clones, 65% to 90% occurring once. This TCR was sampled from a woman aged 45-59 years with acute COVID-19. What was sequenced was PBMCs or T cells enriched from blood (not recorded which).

Here the CDR3 reads CASSEVGVVRDRGPFGDYGYTF. CDR3 DNA sequence: TGTGCCAGCAGTGAAGTTGGAGTGGTACGGGACAGGGGCCCCTTTGGCGACTATGGCTACACCTTC. This chain uses TRBV2 with TRBJ1-2; 10 positions match TRBD1. Per the germline V gene, CDR1 is SNHLY and CDR2 is FYNNEI. V was clipped by 1 base and J by 3 bases; unmatched bases: 23. The CDR3 has 22 residues.